This T cell receptor beta chain derives from a study of shared clonotypes between healthy human individuals. The material for each subset, its genomic DNA, was split evenly across several immunoSEQ plates. Sequencing was performed with immunoSEQ multiplex PCR; in TCRdb, only in-frame clones are kept and a portion is missing. The sample carries 600,000 to 700,000 clones, 73% recorded once. A word on this clone: Its target is unknown.

Study-wide findings and caveats: Donor scarcity curtailed the genetic and exposure-history diversity represented herein.

The donors, all of them Caucasian adults, lived in Nashville, Tennessee. Splitting of CD4+ cells produced CD45RA+ naive and CD45RA-negative memory subsets. This sequence originates from a woman aged 25 to 39 in good health. The specimen was memory CD4+ T cells sorted from blood. The subset here: CD45RA-negative fraction.

In DNA form, the CDR3 reads TGTGCCTGGAATCGGGACCCTGGAAACACCATATATTTT. Translated, it gives CAWNRDPGNTIYF. V gene TRBV30 combines with J gene TRBJ1-3; D perhaps matches TRBD1 (5 bases). Germline CDR1 is GTSNPN and CDR2 is SVGIG (reference sequence). Trimming left V 4 bases short and J 2 bases short, with 9 bases between. This CDR3 has 13 residues.